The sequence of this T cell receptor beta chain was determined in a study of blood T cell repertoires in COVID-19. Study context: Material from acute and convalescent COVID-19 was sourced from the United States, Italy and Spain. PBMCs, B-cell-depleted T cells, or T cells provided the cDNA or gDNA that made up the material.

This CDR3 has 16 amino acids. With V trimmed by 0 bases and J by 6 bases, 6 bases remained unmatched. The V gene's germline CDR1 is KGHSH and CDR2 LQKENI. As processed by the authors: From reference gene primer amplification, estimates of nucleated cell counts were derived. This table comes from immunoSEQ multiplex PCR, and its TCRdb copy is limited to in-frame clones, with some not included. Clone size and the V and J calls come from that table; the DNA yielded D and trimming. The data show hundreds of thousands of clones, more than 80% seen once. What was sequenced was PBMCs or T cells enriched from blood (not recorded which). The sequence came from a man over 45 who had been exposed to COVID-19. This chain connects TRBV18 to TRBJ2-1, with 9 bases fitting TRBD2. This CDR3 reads CASSPPLAGGPNEQFF. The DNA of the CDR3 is TGTGCCAGCTCACCACCGCTGGCGGGAGGGCCCAATGAGCAGTTCTTC.